These 31 T cell receptor beta chains share one sample of origin, sequenced in a study of cytomegalovirus exposure and HLA in healthy donors. In the PCR, 60 Vbeta and 13 Jbeta primers were used. TCRdb keeps only in-frame clones here, not all; method: immunoSEQ multiplex PCR. This sample's table reports 100,000 to 150,000 clones. Sequenced sample: PBMCs. The source of these receptors is a man younger than 35 in good health and CMV-seronegative.

The V and J genes are TRBV10-3 and TRBJ1-3; 10 bases agree with TRBD1. The CDR3 consists of 16 residues. V lost 11 bases, J lost 0 bases, and 10 bases stayed unmatched. CDR1 and CDR2 from the germline V gene are ENHRY and SYGVKD. This CDR3 is CAVGQGLASSGNTIYF. For the CDR3, the DNA is TGTGCCGTGGGACAGGGGTTGGCGAGCTCTGGAAACACCATATATTTT.

The J gene is TRBJ1-1, the V gene TRBV6-6; no definite D call. CDR1 is MNHNY and CDR2 is SVGAGI in the germline V gene (reference sequence). This CDR3 has 16 amino acids. V was shortened by 2 bases and J by 4 bases, with 17 bases between the two germline ends. The CDR3 nucleotides read TGTGCCAGCAGTTACCATTCTACGCTTCTAACCACTGAAGCTTTCTTT. This gives the protein CASSYHSTLLTTEAFF.

This sequence joins TRBV19 and TRBJ2-7; D unresolved. V lost 10 bases and J 6 bases, leaving 7 bases between the germline ends. This CDR3 has 9 residues. Per germline, CDR1 LNHDA and CDR2 SQIVND (reference sequence). CDR3 DNA sequence: TGTGCCACCGTGGCCGAGCAGTACTTC. Amino acids: CATVAEQYF.

The chain combines TRBV19 with TRBJ2-5; D may be TRBD1 (6 bases). The DNA matches TRBJ2-7 better at its end, which makes the J call doubtful. The CDR3 covers 13 residues. Germline CDR1 and CDR2: LNHDA and SQIVND (reference sequence). CDR3 DNA: TGTGCCAGTAGTATCAGAGGACAGTACGAGCAGTACTTC. Translation gives CASSIRGQYEQYF.

CDR3 DNA: TGTGCCAGCAGCTTAGCGTTTCAGGGGTACACCGGGGAGCTGTTTTTT. Translated: CASSLAFQGYTGELFF. V and J are TRBV7-6 and TRBJ2-2; TRBD1 is a possible D gene (6 bases). Germline CDR1 is SGHVS and CDR2 is FNYEAQ. CDR3 length: 16 amino acids. Trimming stripped 0 bases from V and 3 bases from J, with 11 bases between.

About this clone: The junction does not match germline at one end; this may be a read error. The chain recombines TRBV19 with TRBJ1-6; a weak D match, TRBD1 (6 bases). Per the germline V gene, CDR1 is LNHDA and CDR2 is SQIVND (reference sequence). The CDR3 covers 12 residues. CDR3 sequence: CASKTGNPPLHF. CDR3 in DNA: TGTGCCAGTAAGACAGGTAATCCACCCCTCCACTTT.

The V and J genes are TRBV4-2 and TRBJ2-5; D call uncertain. This CDR3 has 11 residues. V shed 6 bases and J shed 1 base, with 3 bases lying between them. The germline V gene has CDR1 LGHNA and CDR2 YNFKEQ. As DNA, the CDR3 is TGTGCCAGCAGTCTCCAAGAGACCCAGTACTTC. It encodes CASSLQETQYF.

J is TRBJ2-1 and V is TRBV7-2; D call uncertain. CDR1 and CDR2 from the germline V gene are SGHTA and FQGNSA. V gave up 2 bases and J gave up 6 bases, with 11 bases separating them. CDR3 size: 14 residues. CDR3 sequence reads: CASSLSLVINEQFF. In DNA, the CDR3 is TGTGCCAGCAGCTTATCCCTAGTTATCAATGAGCAGTTCTTC.

The chain employs TRBV7-8 and TRBJ1-5; 10 bases agree with TRBD1. Looked up from germline, CDR1 is SGHVS and CDR2 is FQNEAQ. The V and J ends lost 5 bases and 0 bases, in that order; junction bases with no gene match: 7. The CDR3 loop spans 17 amino acids. CDR3 sequence reads: CASSHDRGLSSNQPQHF. The CDR3 region has the DNA TGTGCCAGCAGCCATGACAGGGGGCTCTCTAGCAATCAGCCCCAGCATTTT. Drawing the rest from reference TRBV7-8 and TRBJ1-5, the complete variable domain is GAGVSQSPRYKVAKRGQDVALRCDPISGHVSLFWYQQALGQGPEFLTYFQNEAQLDKSGLPSDRFFAERPEGSVSTLKIQRTQQEDSAVYLCASSHDRGLSSNQPQHFGDGTRLSIL.

The DNA for the CDR3 is TGTGCCAGCAGTGAATTGGCAGAACCTCGCTATGGCTACACCTTC. Translated: CASSELAEPRYGYTF. The genes are TRBV25-1 and TRBJ1-2, with D unresolved. The CDR3 is made up of 15 amino acids. V lost 1 base to trimming and J lost 4 bases, with 13 bases between them. Germline assignment: CDR1 MGHDK and CDR2 SYGVNS.

CDR3 sequence: CASSPPDTNGHEQYF. The CDR3 DNA reads TGTGCCAGCAGCCCCCCGGACACCAACGGCCACGAGCAGTACTTC. The chain links TRBV7-9 to TRBJ2-7; the D gene is possibly TRBD1 (5 bases). The germline V gene encodes CDR1 SEHNR and CDR2 FQNEAQ (reference sequence). The CDR3 spans 15 residues. Between the trimmed V and J ends, which lost 5 bases and 5 bases, there was a span of 19 bases.

The chain carries TRBV5-1 and TRBJ1-1; 7 bases map to TRBD1. Germline CDR1 and CDR2: SGHRS and YFSETQ. V gave up 0 bases and J gave up 3 bases; unmatched junction bases: 11. This CDR3 comprises 17 residues. The DNA of the CDR3 is TGCGCCAGCAGCTTGGATTTTAGGGGGCGATTGTACACTGAAGCTTTCTTT. This sequence encodes CASSLDFRGRLYTEAFF.

The chain recombines TRBV9 with TRBJ1-2; D gene ambiguous. The V gene's germline CDR1 is SGDLS and CDR2 YYNGEE. With 0 bases removed from V and 8 bases from J, the gap between germline ends came to 11 bases. The length of the CDR3 is 13 residues. The CDR3 DNA follows: TGTGCCAGCAGCGTAGTTGGGCTCTCGGGCTACACCTTC. Protein sequence: CASSVVGLSGYTF.

This chain connects TRBV2 to TRBJ1-5, with unresolved D. Per the germline V gene, CDR1 is SNHLY and CDR2 is FYNNEI. V lost 5 bases, J lost 0 bases, and 8 bases lay in between. The CDR3 extends over 14 amino acids. The DNA of the CDR3 is TGTGCCAGCAGTTACGACATTAGCAATCAGCCCCAGCATTTT. This gives the protein CASSYDISNQPQHF.

The CDR3 reads CASSVYRGFGAETQYF. The CDR3 DNA follows: TGTGCCAGCAGCGTCTACCGGGGGTTCGGGGCGGAGACCCAGTACTTC. J is TRBJ2-5 and V is TRBV9; D is possibly TRBD2 (6 bases). This CDR3 is built from 16 residues. Germline V CDR1 and CDR2: SGDLS, YYNGEE. With 2 bases removed from V and 5 bases from J, the gap between germline ends came to 19 bases.

The V gene is TRBV28, the J gene TRBJ2-7; the D is unclear. Between the trimmed V and J ends, which lost 3 bases and 6 bases, there was a span of 9 bases. This CDR3 is 12 amino acids long. Germline assignment: CDR1 MDHEN and CDR2 SYDVKM. This CDR3 is CASSFRGSEQYF. For the CDR3, the DNA is TGTGCCAGCAGTTTTAGAGGAAGCGAGCAGTACTTC.

The chain combines TRBV30 with TRBJ1-3; TRBD1 is a possible D gene (5 bases). The CDR3 spans 14 residues. Between the trimmed V and J ends, which lost 5 bases and 3 bases, there was a span of 14 bases. Looked up from germline, CDR1 is GTSNPN and CDR2 is SVGIG (reference sequence). The CDR3 DNA reads as TGTGCCTGGTGTTACGGACACCTTGGAAACACCATATATTTT. Protein: CAWCYGHLGNTIYF.

The V gene is TRBV7-9, the J gene TRBJ1-5, with 11 bases fitting TRBD1. V was pared by 4 bases and J by 3 bases, with 5 bases of the junction left unmatched. The CDR3 totals 16 residues. CDR1 SEHNR and CDR2 FQNEAQ come from the germline V gene (reference sequence). The CDR3 spells CASSSLDRGLNQPQHF. CDR3 in DNA: TGTGCCAGCAGCTCCTTGGACAGGGGGCTCAATCAGCCCCAGCATTTT.

The chain links TRBV27 to TRBJ2-7; 10 positions agree with TRBD1. CDR1 is MNHEY and CDR2 is SMNVEV in the germline V gene (reference sequence). V was clipped by 6 bases and J by 3 bases; unmatched bases: 8. The CDR3 consists of 15 residues. In nucleotides, the CDR3 is TGTGCCAGCAGCGCTCCGGGACAGGGGCGCTACGAGCAGTACTTC. It codes for CASSAPGQGRYEQYF.

V usage is TRBV9 and J usage is TRBJ2-7, with 7 bases lining up with TRBD1. This CDR3 has 16 residues. Trimming removed 2 bases from V and 2 bases from J; junction bases left unmatched: 10. Germline-derived CDR1 and CDR2 are SGDLS and YYNGEE. CDR3 region: CASSVFSDRRPYEQYF. The CDR3, as DNA: TGTGCCAGCAGCGTTTTTTCGGACAGGCGACCCTACGAGCAGTACTTC.

This chain links TRBV19 with TRBJ1-5; D is uncertain. The V and J ends lost 5 bases and 2 bases respectively, with 13 bases between them. Per the germline V gene, CDR1 is LNHDA and CDR2 is SQIVND (reference sequence). CDR3 size: 15 residues. The CDR3: CASSFPQVGNQPQHF. CDR3 nucleotide sequence: TGTGCCAGTAGTTTCCCCCAGGTAGGCAATCAGCCCCAGCATTTT. Full variable domain (rest looked up from reference TRBV19 and TRBJ1-5): DGGITQSPKYLFRKEGQNVTLSCEQNLNHDAMYWYRQDPGQGLRLIYYSQIVNDFQKGDIAEGYSVSREKKESFPLTVTSAQKNPTAFYLCASSFPQVGNQPQHFGDGTRLSIL.

V is TRBV9 and J is TRBJ2-5; 14 bases agree with TRBD2. V lost 0 bases to trimming and J lost 5 bases; unmatched junction nucleotides: 12. The CDR3 is 19 amino acids. Germline CDR1 is SGDLS and CDR2 is YYNGEE. The CDR3 region is CASSVGRLAGGSVMETQYF. CDR3 DNA sequence: TGTGCCAGCAGCGTAGGAAGACTAGCGGGGGGGAGTGTGATGGAGACCCAGTACTTC.

The chain links TRBV27 to TRBJ2-3; 8 bases line up with TRBD2. The CDR3 covers 19 residues. V was clipped by 2 bases and J by 4 bases; unmatched bases: 17. The germline CDR1 and CDR2 sequences are MNHEY and SMNVEV (reference sequence). CDR3 residues: CASSLVRTSIFTLADTQYF. The CDR3 region has the DNA TGTGCCAGCAGTTTAGTGCGGACTAGCATCTTCACGCTCGCAGATACGCAGTATTTT.

The chain joins TRBV7-2 to TRBJ1-1; the D is unclear. Germline CDR1 and CDR2: SGHTA and FQGNSA. The CDR3 runs to 14 residues. Between the trimmed V and J ends, which lost 1 base and 1 base, there was a span of 7 bases. CDR3 DNA sequence: TGTGCCAGCAGCTTAGAAAGAGCGAACACTGAAGCTTTCTTT. Translation: CASSLERANTEAFF.

This chain connects TRBV7-6 to TRBJ1-1; D perhaps matches TRBD1 (5 bases). V gave up 2 bases and J gave up 0 bases, with 7 bases separating them. The CDR3 covers 14 residues. CDR1 is SGHVS and CDR2 is FNYEAQ in the germline V gene. In DNA form, the CDR3 reads TGTGCCAGCAGCTTACAGGGTATGAACACTGAAGCTTTCTTT. Its translation: CASSLQGMNTEAFF.

As concerns this clone: The germline gene is not matched at one end of the junction; a read error may be the cause. The rearrangement links TRBV20-1 to TRBJ2-1; D is perhaps TRBD1 (6 bases). The germline CDR1 and CDR2 sequences are DFQATT and SNEGSKA (reference sequence). The length of the CDR3 is 10 residues. CDR3 loop: CSARDIRLIF. Written as DNA, the CDR3 is TGCAGTGCAAGGGACATTAGGTTGATCTTC.

V and J are TRBV5-1 and TRBJ2-7; 8 bases align to TRBD2. The CDR3 sequence is 15 residues long. V shed 0 bases and J 4 bases; nucleotides not matched to a gene: 6. From germline, CDR1 is SGHRS and CDR2 YFSETQ. The CDR3 coding sequence is TGCGCCAGCAGCTTGGCCGCGGGAGGTATATACGAGCAGTACTTC. Protein: CASSLAAGGIYEQYF.

The chain is built from TRBV5-1 and TRBJ1-1, with TRBD1 identical over 8 bases. V shed 1 base, J shed 3 bases, and the junction held 8 bases outside the gene matches. Germline CDR1 and CDR2: SGHRS and YFSETQ. This CDR3 comprises 16 residues. This CDR3 is CASSLPQGAVDTEAFF. The CDR3 DNA reads as TGCGCCAGCAGCTTGCCTCAGGGGGCGGTGGACACTGAAGCTTTCTTT.

Here the CDR3 DNA reads TGTGCCATCAGTCTCCTAGCGGGAGCCACAGATACGCAGTATTTT. Residues: CAISLLAGATDTQYF. The chain combines TRBV10-3 with TRBJ2-3; 10 nucleotides line up with TRBD2. CDR3 size: 15 residues. From germline, CDR1 is ENHRY and CDR2 SYGVKD. Trimming at V came to 5 bases and at J to 2 bases, leaving 4 bases not matched to a gene.

The chain uses TRBV11-2 and TRBJ2-7, with 9 bases fitting TRBD1. Germline CDR1 is SGHAT and CDR2 is FQNNGV. The CDR3 totals 15 residues. With V trimmed by 1 base and J by 3 bases, 4 bases remained unmatched. The CDR3 nucleotides read TGTGCCAGCAGCTTAGGACAGGGGGTTTTCTACGAGCAGTACTTC. Its protein product is CASSLGQGVFYEQYF.

Comment on this clone: The same CDR3 also results from other DNA sequences found in this sample. The J gene is TRBJ1-2, the V gene TRBV7-9, with D uncertain. The CDR3 consists of 12 residues. V lost 1 base and J 4 bases, leaving 4 bases between the germline ends. Germline CDR1 is SEHNR and CDR2 is FQNEAQ (reference sequence). In DNA, the CDR3 is TGTGCCAGCAGCTTAGACAGCTATGGCTACACCTTC. It codes for CASSLDSYGYTF.